Described below is a single TCR beta chain sequence and its context. These data come from a study of immune cell composition in non-small cell lung cancer. Repertoires were generated with immunoSEQ multiplex PCR, while TCRdb's copy carries only in-frame clones and drops some. The table includes approximately 8,200 clones, under 80% detected once. Germline-derived CDR1 and CDR2 are SGHTA and FQGNSA. The CDR3 loop spans 15 amino acids. V lost 1 base to trimming and J lost 1 base, with 10 bases between them. This chain links TRBV7-2 with TRBJ1-1, with D uncertain. This receptor was obtained from a human donor with non-small cell lung cancer. What was sequenced was lung tumor tissue. The CDR3 loop is CASSLGVRANTEAFF. The CDR3 nucleotides are TGTGCCAGCAGCTTAGGGGTCAGAGCGAACACTGAAGCTTTCTTT.